Described below is a single TCR beta chain sequence and its context. This specimen comes from a study of blood T cell repertoires in COVID-19. Profiled with immunoSEQ multiplex PCR; TCRdb holds only in-frame clones, not every one. The repertoire consists of about 180,000 clones, with 89% occurring once and the leading ten covering around 1.9%. Sample: peripheral blood. The sequence was obtained from a man younger than 35 who had recovered from COVID-19.

The chain's CDR3 is CASSLTTRADTQYF. CDR3 DNA sequence: TGTGCCAGCAGCCTAACAACTAGGGCGGATACGCAGTATTTT. The J gene is TRBJ2-3, the V gene TRBV9; tentative D call: TRBD2 (5 bases). Germline assignment: CDR1 SGDLS and CDR2 YYNGEE. Trimming shortened V by 4 bases and J by 6 bases, and 15 bases separated the two germline ends. This CDR3 is built from 14 residues. Together with reference TRBV9 and TRBJ2-3, the CDR3 gives the full variable domain: DSGVTQTPKHLITATGQRVTLRCSPRSGDLSVYWYQQSLDQGLQFLIQYYNGEERAKGNILERFSAQQFPDLHSELNLSSLELGDSALYFCASSLTTRADTQYFGPGTRLTVL.